This TCR beta chain came from a study of blood T cell repertoires in COVID-19 (dated by TCRdb to about 2020). About the full investigation: Samples covering the acute and convalescent phases of COVID-19 were provided by collaborators in the United States, Italy and Spain. The prospective study material was composed of cDNA or gDNA derived from T cells, B-cell-depleted T cells, or PBMCs. The dataset comprised deeply sampled blood TCRbeta repertoires from subjects exposed to, actively infected with, or recovered from COVID-19. The repertoires were released in a freely available public database meant as a resource for research on the immune response to SARS-CoV-2. Samples came from the ongoing ImmuneRACE study (first 160 participants) plus 1,254 subjects from 6 global collaborators. A de-identified subject ID, COVID-19 status, age in years and sex were almost always included in the sample metadata. HLA class I and class II types, where available, came from metadata supplied by the sample provider rather than from assay-based typing. The study at large found these results: The quantity of clinical and demographic metadata differed by source and by participant and was supplied without curation.

In the prospective study, participants were roughly 18 to 100 years old, resided in fewer than 25 geographic areas of the United States, and were enrolled through a virtual design. To assign participants to cohorts, the prospective study relied on clinical history that participants themselves reported in a screening survey and a study questionnaire. In the prospective study, whole blood, serum and a nasopharyngeal or oropharyngeal swab were collected from each participant by mobile phlebotomists. Prospective study participants could optionally give additional blood draws and questionnaires over an approximately two-month period. Before DNA extraction, blood samples from the prospective study were shipped at room temperature or frozen. The immunoSEQ Assay, a bias-controlled multiplex PCR, was used to amplify TCRbeta CDR3 regions from genomic DNA. Processing in the source paper ran as follows. The number of nucleated cells in each sample was estimated by amplification of reference gene primers within the assay. To quantify the absolute abundance of each unique TCRbeta CDR3 rearrangement, sequence reads were collapsed and filtered. For each sample, productive Simpson clonality was calculated as the square root of Simpson's diversity index over productive rearrangements. Here the immuneACCESS table is served through TCRdb, limited to in-frame sequences with V and J called. Missing clones are a known gap in these copies; in checked studies unresolved V genes cover under half, and the rest lacks a known reason. V, J and clone size reflect that table, while D and trimming were determined from the DNA. The sample table records 250,000 or so clones; approximately 90% of these occur just once. The biggest ten clones account for 1.2% of the sample.

A word on this clone: Its antigen has not been determined. No much larger clonotype is one base removed from it; base qualities were not supplied.

The CDR3 covers 14 residues, taking in both the cysteine and the phenylalanine. Just CDR3 DNA is preserved here, 42 bases in frame from base 1. Here V drops 7 bases and J drops 1 base, and the junction holds 6 bases not matched to any gene. The sample was PBMCs or T cells enriched from blood (not recorded which). This sequence originates from a human donor in a cohort exposed to, infected with or recovered from COVID-19 (not recorded which). The donor label of this sample is uncertain. The chain joins TRBV23-1 to TRBJ2-5, and 7 junction bases match TRBD1. TRBV23-1 is classed as an ORF, of uncertain function. This receptor has the CDR3 CASTRDRSQETQYF. The nucleotides read TGCGCCAGCACCAGGGACAGATCCCAAGAGACCCAGTACTTC.